This TCR beta chain comes out of a study of CD8+CD57+ T cells in acquired aplastic anemia. Study-wide background: Sorted CD4+ and CD8+ cells yielded DNA averaging approximately 3 ug.

With respect to this clonotype: What it binds is not known.

Genomic DNA acted as the template from which TCR beta VDJ combination and CDR3 sequence profiling were carried out. MiXCR was run by TCRdb on the reads, yielding one entry per CDR3 protein. The table lists approximately 130,000 distinct CDR3 sequences, 55% to 60% of them singletons. In patients chosen for sequencing, flow cytometry had shown CD8+CD57+ cell expansion. Patients had undergone no therapy by the time their blood was sampled. The CDR3 contains 11 residues. V gave up 10 bases and J gave up 3 bases, with 10 bases separating them. CDR1 MNHEY and CDR2 SMNVEV come from the germline V gene (reference sequence). Study-level results: Almost 30 sequences, all CD8+ CDR3, were shared between patients and controls.

This rearrangement joins TRBV27 to TRBJ2-7; D is undetermined. The receptor's source is a human donor with aplastic anemia. What was sequenced was sorted CD4+, CD8+, or CD8+CD57+ T cells (not recorded which) from PBMCs. CDR3 in amino acids: CATRHVYEQYF. The CDR3 DNA is TGTGCCACCAGACATGTCTACGAGCAGTACTTC.